These T cell receptor beta chains were read from a single sample in a study of Ad26.COV2.S vaccination and SARS-CoV-2 variants. Method: immunoSEQ multiplex PCR; TCRdb's copy keeps in-frame clones and lacks some. Of a few hundred thousand clones listed, around 85% were seen once; the top ten hold less than 3%. Sequenced material: peripheral blood, taken in a trial of Ad26.COV2.S vaccine versus placebo. These receptors came from a person aged 18-60 years who received the Ad26.COV2.S COVID-19 vaccine or a placebo. Each CDR3 is given with its conserved first and last residue. Each record gives: CDR3 protein, V gene, J gene, D gene. D genes are given only for firm matches.

CAISGGGKGMNTEAFF	TRBV10-3	TRBJ1-1	-
CRVDMGDTQYF	TRBV29-1	TRBJ2-3	-
CASSFRGHDYEQYF	TRBV6-5	TRBJ2-7	-
CASSHRTGAAFF	TRBV7-9	TRBJ1-1	TRBD1
CASSPPTAGGSEKLFF	TRBV25-1	TRBJ1-4	-
CASPAGLARTDTQYF	TRBV6-4	TRBJ2-3	TRBD2
CASSRGRQQNEKLFF	TRBV9	TRBJ1-4	-
CASSHAVAVGTYEQYF	TRBV4-1	TRBJ2-7	-
CASSSGTVPNQPQHF	TRBV5-5	TRBJ1-5	-
CASSIVSVNTEAFF	TRBV21-1	TRBJ1-1	-
CASSPRGGTGQSDTQYF	TRBV9	TRBJ2-3	TRBD1
CASTAGWYTEAFF	TRBV19	TRBJ1-1	-
CASSWGATSGAELFF	TRBV5-1	TRBJ2-1	TRBD2
CATSDYGNQPQHF	TRBV24-1	TRBJ1-5	-
CASSVTGSYYGYTF	TRBV7-9	TRBJ1-2	-
CASSWGPTVGYEQYF	TRBV5-1	TRBJ2-7	-
CASSQGQLYQPQHF	TRBV5-5	TRBJ1-5	-
CASSVGIEGAKNIQYF	TRBV9	TRBJ2-4	-
CAISESVPGQGGDTQYF	TRBV10-3	TRBJ2-3	TRBD1
CASSAEDRESTEAFF	TRBV25-1	TRBJ1-1	TRBD1
CASSSLIGLEAFF	TRBV5-5	TRBJ1-1	-
CASSQVPPGRLEAFF	TRBV4-1	TRBJ1-1	-
CATTPDSYGEAFF	TRBV15	TRBJ1-1	-
CASRMDITNEKLFF	TRBV6-5	TRBJ1-4	-
CASSLVTGWTDTQYF	TRBV7-9	TRBJ2-3	-
CASSPGTGAYNEQFF	TRBV16	TRBJ2-1	TRBD1
CSVDEGRETQYF	TRBV29-1	TRBJ2-5	-
CASSYRRGRTDTQYF	TRBV6-2/TRBV6-3	TRBJ2-3	-
CASSLAGHSSSTDTQYF	TRBV5-4	TRBJ2-3	-
CASSEQGASGETQYF	TRBV2	TRBJ2-5	TRBD1
CASSWLVNTGELFF	TRBV7-9	TRBJ2-2	-
CASSLVFRTDSPLHF	TRBV7-8	TRBJ1-6	-
CASSDNYYGYTF	TRBV6-1	TRBJ1-2	-
CASSPGLEETQYF	TRBV7-2	TRBJ2-5	-
CASSIVSRDSPLHF	TRBV21-1	TRBJ1-6	-
CASSVASGGYNEQFF	TRBV9	TRBJ2-1	TRBD2
CASGLRGTEAQQYF	TRBV2	TRBJ2-7	TRBD1
CATSEELGEELQETQYF	TRBV24-1	TRBJ2-5	-
CASSHGAHLLSRNEQFF	TRBV6-2/TRBV6-3	TRBJ2-1	-
CASSQSCQGRTDTQYF	TRBV23-1	TRBJ2-3	-
CASSFAPHETQYF	TRBV6-2/TRBV6-3	TRBJ2-5	-